This TCR beta chain came from a study of pediatric ulcerative colitis. Study-level results: In rectum, acute severe colitis had expanded clones and less diversity.

The CDR3 length is 11 residues. Germline loops: CDR1 SQVTM, CDR2 ANQGSEA. The rectum was sampled with one to two pinch biopsies at colonoscopy. The data were produced by immunoSEQ multiplex PCR, yet TCRdb's version contains in-frame clones alone and is incomplete. The sample contains tens of thousands of clones, 78% of which appear only once. With regard to this clone: Its antigen is undetermined. Germline is not matched at one junction end, which may reflect a read error.

The chain couples TRBV29-1 to TRBJ2-3, with 11 bases that match TRBD2. The origin of this receptor is a girl aged 10 to 17 with moderate ulcerative colitis. The sample taken for sequencing was gut tissue. The CDR3 loop reads CSVLTSGGRDF. The CDR3 region has the DNA TGCAGCGTCCTCACTAGCGGGGGCAGGGATTTT.